Listed below are T cell receptor beta chains from one sample, sequenced in a study of T-cell memory formation after mild COVID-19. TCRdb reprocessed the 5' RACE reads via MiXCR and lists one record per CDR3 protein. The sample lists hundreds of thousands of distinct CDR3 sequences; about 13% were seen once. The sample consisted of PBMCs or a T cell subset sorted from them (not recorded which). The origin of the receptors is a young man who had mild COVID-19 (a few samples of this study predate the infection). Cell type and time point are not known. The CDR3 runs from the conserved cysteine through the conserved F or W. D genes are given only for firm matches. Where a row states a size, it is once, few, many or the class of an expanded clone; other rows omit it.

D,J,V,size,DNA,CDR3
-,TRBJ1-5,TRBV7-2,-,TGTGCCAGCAGCCCAGGGGTCGATCAGCCCCAGCATTTT,CASSPGVDQPQHF
-,TRBJ1-2,TRBV2,few,TGTGCCAGCAGTGTGGGCAGGCCAAGTTATGGCTACACCTTC,CASSVGRPSYGYTF
TRBD1,TRBJ2-6,TRBV7-2,-,TGTGCCAGCAGCTCCCGAGGAGTGGACAGGGGTTCTGGGGCCAACGTCCTGACTTTC,CASSSRGVDRGSGANVLTF
-,TRBJ1-1,TRBV2,-,TGTGCCAGCGGGCCAAGGAAGACTGAAGCTTTCTTT,CASGPRKTEAFF
TRBD1,TRBJ1-2,TRBV20-1,few,TGCAGTGCCCCCAGGGGGGTCCTTGATGGCTACACCTTC,CSAPRGVLDGYTF
-,TRBJ1-5,TRBV6-2/TRBV6-3,few,TGTGCCAGCAGCTCGGTCCTGGGGGACCAGCCCCAGCATTTT,CASSSVLGDQPQHF
-,TRBJ2-7,TRBV5-4,few,TGTGCCAGCAGCTCGGACAGCCTACGACGGCAGTACTTC,CASSSDSLRRQYF
-,TRBJ2-3,TRBV6-5,many,TGTGCCAGCAGTTACTCCAAAACAGATACGCAGTATTTT,CASSYSKTDTQYF
TRBD1,TRBJ2-3,TRBV12-3/TRBV12-4,few,TGTGCCAGCAGTTTAGAGGACAGGGGGCCCGATTTT,CASSLEDRGPDF
TRBD1,TRBJ1-2,TRBV4-3,few,TGCGCCAGCAGCTCGACAGGGGGCATCTATGGCTACACCTTC,CASSSTGGIYGYTF
-,TRBJ2-5,TRBV6-2/TRBV6-3,few,TGTGCCAGCAGTTACTCTACCCGGGACTCAAAGCATCAAGAGACCCAGTACTTC,CASSYSTRDSKHQETQYF